The 9 T cell receptor beta chains presented below share a single source sample, sequenced in a study of T cells after posttransplantation cyclophosphamide. Assay used: immunoSEQ multiplex PCR; TCRdb lists only in-frame clones, some missing. This sample has 24,000 or so clones, each found more than once. Cyclophosphamide on days +3 and +4 followed busulfan-fludarabine conditioning and a marrow graft. Sequencing was performed on PBMCs, taken after allogeneic stem cell transplant with posttransplant cyclophosphamide. The receptors come from a male patient aged 18 to 35 who received an allogeneic stem cell transplant from a related donor, was CMV-positive, and had no GVHD. Some T cells may arise from the graft donor.

This clone has a count of ten or more. The chain joins TRBV2 to TRBJ1-2; D ambiguous. V lost 2 bases and J 4 bases, leaving 5 bases between the germline ends. Germline values: CDR1 SNHLY, CDR2 FYNNEI. The CDR3 has 12 residues. The DNA of the CDR3 is TGTGCCAGCAGTGAATGGGCCTATGGCTACACCTTC. It yields the protein CASSEWAYGYTF.

The table lists this clone with many counts. This chain links TRBV7-2 with TRBJ2-3; 7 bases line up with TRBD2. Unmatched junction bases numbered 10, after V lost 3 bases and J lost 7 bases. This CDR3 has 15 amino acids. CDR1 is SGHTA and CDR2 is FQGNSA in the germline V gene. CDR3 in amino acids: CASSFAGVSSNTQYF. The CDR3 bases are TGTGCCAGCAGCTTCGCGGGAGTCTCGTCAAATACGCAGTATTTT.

This clone appeared many times. The chain has TRBV19 and TRBJ2-7; TRBD2 aligns across 11 bases. The germline V gene encodes CDR1 LNHDA and CDR2 SQIVND (reference sequence). After removal of 5 bases from V and 0 bases from J, the junction contained 3 bases not matched to a gene. This CDR3 spans 15 amino acids. For the CDR3, the DNA is TGTGCCAGTAGTCCTAGCGGGGGGACCTCCTACGAGCAGTACTTC. It codes for CASSPSGGTSYEQYF.

This clone was recorded at least ten times. The chain has TRBV6-4 and TRBJ2-1; 10 nucleotides match TRBD2. Germline V CDR1 and CDR2: MRHNA, SNTAGT. This CDR3 region has 15 residues. J gave up 9 bases and V 4 bases, and 9 bases lay outside the gene matches. The chain's CDR3 is CASSVSASGGFEQFF. The CDR3 nucleotides read TGTGCCAGCAGTGTTTCGGCTAGCGGGGGTTTTGAGCAGTTCTTC.

This clone was counted ten times or more. This chain links TRBV6-5 with TRBJ1-5, with D uncertain. V was trimmed by 6 bases and J by 2 bases, leaving 5 bases between them. The CDR3 covers 12 residues. Germline assignment: CDR1 MNHEY and CDR2 SVGAGI. The CDR3 coding sequence is TGTGCCAGCAGCCAGGGCAATCAGCCCCAGCATTTT. This translates into CASSQGNQPQHF.

This clone was seen ten or more times. The V and J genes are TRBV6-1 and TRBJ1-6; a weak D match, TRBD1 (6 bases). This CDR3 spans 15 amino acids. Germline V gene data show CDR1 as MNHNS and CDR2 as SASEGT. V lost 2 bases, J lost 4 bases, and 9 bases lay in between. For the CDR3, the DNA is TGTGCCAGCAGTGAAACAGGGCATTATAATTCACCCCTCCACTTT. The encoded protein is CASSETGHYNSPLHF.

This clone was counted only a few times. The CDR3 nucleotides are TGCAGCGTCGTTTTAGCGGGGGGCACAGATACGCAGTATTTT. It encodes CSVVLAGGTDTQYF. V and J are TRBV29-1 and TRBJ2-3; TRBD2 agrees at 9 bases. From germline, CDR1 is SQVTM and CDR2 ANQGSEA. The CDR3 contains 14 residues. V trimming: 6 bases; J trimming: 1 base; junction bases outside the gene matches: 5.

This clone was seen repeatedly, ten times or more. V usage is TRBV5-5 and J usage is TRBJ2-3; D might be TRBD2 (5 bases). The CDR3 length is 16 residues. Trimming cost V 4 bases and J 2 bases, with 17 bases left between them. The germline V gene encodes CDR1 SGHKS and CDR2 YYEKEE (reference sequence). The CDR3 here is CASSPEVGWDTDTQYF. The CDR3 DNA sequence: TGTGCCAGCAGCCCGGAGGTGGGGTGGGACACAGATACGCAGTATTTT.

This clone was observed at least ten times. This chain connects TRBV28 to TRBJ2-5, with D possibly matching TRBD2 (5 bases). The CDR3 contains 15 residues. Germline assignment: CDR1 MDHEN and CDR2 SYDVKM. Trimming pared 2 bases from V and 4 bases from J, leaving 14 bases between. The CDR3 DNA is TGTGCCAGCAGTTTAATGGGAGCCTCGGTAGAGACCCAGTACTTC. It yields the protein CASSLMGASVETQYF.